These 12 T cell receptor beta chains came from one sample sequenced in a study of tumor-infiltrating lymphocytes in primary liver carcinoma. Total RNA amounting to 450 to 500 ng was the source from which TCR beta cDNA was made with a constant-region primer. Nested multiplex PCR, run for three rounds with slightly modified ARM-PCR, yielded TCR beta libraries. TRBV1-TRBV30 forward primers and a C-beta reverse primer were used in the first two PCR rounds, which each ran for around 10 cycles. TCRdb called the multiplex PCR reads again in MiXCR, with one record for every CDR3 protein. This sample has 300,000 to 350,000 distinct CDR3 sequences, with approximately 65% found just once. It was unsorted whole blood that yielded blood RNA, and germline DNA was also extracted. Sequenced input: peripheral blood. Receptors originate from a man aged 40-49 years with primary liver carcinoma and hepatitis B virus infection.

The J gene is TRBJ2-1, the V gene TRBV7-9; 9 bases are a match to TRBD1. Germline loops: CDR1 SEHNR, CDR2 FQNEAQ (reference sequence). The length of the CDR3 is 14 residues. The V and J ends lost 4 bases and 12 bases, in that order; junction bases with no gene match: 10. CDR3 sequence: CASSSQGAKGGQFF. The CDR3, as DNA: TGTGCCAGCAGCTCACAGGGGGCGAAAGGCGGGCAGTTCTTC.

This clonotype turned up a few times. This chain uses TRBV4-1 with TRBJ2-3; a weak D match, TRBD1 (5 bases). V was shortened by 3 bases and J by 2 bases, with 12 bases between the two germline ends. From germline, CDR1 is MGHRA and CDR2 YSYEKL. The CDR3 has 15 amino acids. The CDR3 DNA is TGCGCCAGCAGCCACCCCTCGGACAACACAGATACGCAGTATTTT. Translating it yields CASSHPSDNTDTQYF.

The CDR3 DNA reads as TGTGCCAGCAGCTTCGGGACTAGCGGGATCGAGCCCGAGCAGTACTTC. As protein: CASSFGTSGIEPEQYF. The V call is TRBV7-9, the J call TRBJ2-7; 13 nucleotides line up with TRBD2. The CDR3 has 16 amino acids. The V gene end was trimmed by 3 bases and the J gene end by 6 bases; junction bases not matched to a gene: 8. The germline V gene encodes CDR1 SEHNR and CDR2 FQNEAQ (reference sequence).

The CDR3 DNA is TGTGCCAGCACCACGGGAAGCGGGGGGGAAAACATTCAGTACTTC. This codes for CASTTGSGGENIQYF. V and J are TRBV7-9 and TRBJ2-4; TRBD2 aligns across 10 bases. This CDR3 has 15 amino acids. J was trimmed by 5 bases and V by 7 bases; bases with no gene match: 8. The germline V gene encodes CDR1 SEHNR and CDR2 FQNEAQ (reference sequence).

On this clonotype: This CDR3 is missing its conserved last phenylalanine or tryptophan, likely due to a read error. Written as DNA, the CDR3 is TGTGCCAGCAGTTCGGAGTTGGGGGACTATGGCTACACCATC. The encoded protein is CASSSELGDYGYTI. The chain joins TRBV11-1 to TRBJ1-2, with D possibly being TRBD1 (5 bases). Germline CDR1 reads SGHAT; CDR2 reads FQDESV (reference sequence). The CDR3 length is 14 residues. Trimming took off 6 bases at V and 3 bases at J, with 14 bases between the two ends.

With respect to this clonotype: At one boundary the junction diverges from the germline segment, which might be a read error. The chain joins TRBV29-1 to TRBJ2-5, with TRBD2 as a possible D gene (6 bases). This CDR3 has 14 amino acids. Germline V gives CDR1 SQVTM, CDR2 ANQGSEA. Here the CDR3 reads CSVEDFVAEETQYF. The CDR3 coding sequence is TGCAGCGTTGAAGATTTTGTAGCGGAGGAGACCCAGTACTTT.

This clonotype has a handful of counts. Germline and junction disagree at one end, which may indicate a read error. The rearrangement links TRBV12-3 or TRBV12-4 to TRBJ2-7; D remains ambiguous. The CDR3 extends over 12 amino acids. The CDR3 DNA sequence: TGTACCAGCAGTTTGACCTCATACGAGCAGTACTTC. Translating it yields CTSSLTSYEQYF.

This clonotype occurred once. The rearrangement uses TRBV5-4 and TRBJ2-5; TRBD1 aligns across 10 bases. This CDR3 has 15 residues. The junction had 9 bases not matched to a gene; V was cut back by 5 bases and J by 5 bases. Germline CDR1 is SGHNT and CDR2 is YYREEE (reference sequence). The CDR3 here is CASRGQGVAPETQYF. CDR3 nucleotide sequence: TGTGCCAGCAGAGGACAGGGGGTGGCGCCGGAGACCCAGTACTTC.

The rearrangement joins TRBV6-1 to TRBJ2-7, with TRBD2 as a possible D gene (5 bases). V dropped 5 bases and J dropped 3 bases, with 20 bases sitting between them. This CDR3 is built from 16 residues. The V gene's germline CDR1 is MNHNS and CDR2 SASEGT. The CDR3 here is CASSQWEGSLYYEQYF. Here the CDR3 DNA reads TGTGCCAGCAGTCAATGGGAAGGGAGTCTATACTACGAGCAGTACTTC.

This clonotype has only a few counts. The chain combines TRBV5-1 with TRBJ2-2, with D maybe TRBD2 (6 bases). The germline V gene encodes CDR1 SGHRS and CDR2 YFSETQ. The V end was cut by 6 bases, the J end by 4 bases, with 16 bases between. CDR3 size: 15 residues. The CDR3 loop reads CASNLASVTTGELFF. In DNA form, the CDR3 reads TGCGCCAGCAACCTAGCTAGCGTCACCACCGGGGAGCTGTTTTTT.

In regard to this clonotype: One end of the junction does not line up with germline, which may come from a read error. The chain couples TRBV6-5 to TRBJ2-6; D could derive from TRBD1 or TRBD2 (5 bases each). The CDR3 runs to 17 residues. Germline CDR1 reads MNHEY; CDR2 reads SVGAGI. The CDR3 reads CASSYGDEFSGVNVLTF. The CDR3 DNA follows: TGTGCCAGCAGTTACGGGGACGAGTTCTCTGGGGTCAACGTCCTGACTTTC.

The chain couples TRBV6-1 to TRBJ2-7; TRBD2 is a possible D gene (6 bases). This CDR3 has 15 residues. V was trimmed by 5 bases and J by 5 bases, leaving 19 bases between them. The germline V gene has CDR1 MNHNS and CDR2 SASEGT. CDR3 residues: CASSQAGRPSDEQYF. The CDR3 DNA is TGTGCCAGCAGTCAGGCAGGCCGGCCTAGCGACGAGCAGTACTTC.